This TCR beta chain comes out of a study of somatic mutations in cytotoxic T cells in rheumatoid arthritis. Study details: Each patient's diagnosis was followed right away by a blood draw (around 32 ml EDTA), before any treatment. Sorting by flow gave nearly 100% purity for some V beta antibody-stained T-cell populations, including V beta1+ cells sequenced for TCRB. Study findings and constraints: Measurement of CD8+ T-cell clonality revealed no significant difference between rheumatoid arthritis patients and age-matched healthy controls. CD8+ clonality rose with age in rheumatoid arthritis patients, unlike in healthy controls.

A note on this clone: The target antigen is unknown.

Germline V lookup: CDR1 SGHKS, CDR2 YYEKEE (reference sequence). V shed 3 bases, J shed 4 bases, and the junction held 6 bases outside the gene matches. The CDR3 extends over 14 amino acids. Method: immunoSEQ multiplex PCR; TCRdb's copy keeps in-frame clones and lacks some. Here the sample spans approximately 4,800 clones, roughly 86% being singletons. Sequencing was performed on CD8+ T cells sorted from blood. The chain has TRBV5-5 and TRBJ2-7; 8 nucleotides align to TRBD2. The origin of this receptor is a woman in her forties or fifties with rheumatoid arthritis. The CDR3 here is CASSSSGRLYEQYF. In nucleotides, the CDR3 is TGTGCCAGCAGCTCTAGCGGGCGGCTTTACGAGCAGTACTTC.